One sample yielded the 19 T cell receptor beta chains listed below, sequenced in a study of tissue T cells after allogeneic stem cell transplantation. TCRdb's table, derived via immunoSEQ multiplex PCR, lists solely in-frame clones and lacks some. This table holds 2,200 or so clones, 40% to 45% found once. As for time point: mouse harvest day 14 after allogeneic transplant. Each mouse received 10^7 T-cell-depleted marrow cells plus 10^6 splenic CD5+ T cells by tail vein. The sample consisted of lymph node tissue. The origin of the receptors is a female BALB/c mouse given C57BL/6 T cells with graft-versus-host disease after an allogeneic hematopoietic cell transplant.

A note on this clone: Gene names denote mouse genes. The read terminates 1 residue ahead of where the CDR3 ends, so the germline J gene completes it. This chain joins TRBV3 and TRBJ2-4; D possibly uses TRBD1 or TRBD2 (6 bases each). V lost 2 bases and J 0 bases, leaving 9 bases between the germline ends. CDR1 is SNHLY and CDR2 is FYNGKV in the germline V gene (reference sequence). CDR3 size: 15 residues. The CDR3 protein is CASSLLGASQNTLYF. The DNA read from the CDR3 is TGTGCCAGCAGCTTATTGGGGGCTAGTCAAAACACCTTGTAC.

This clone was seen a few times. Here the gene names and germline are mouse. The CDR3 is cut off 1 residue early in the read; its end comes from the germline J gene. This chain uses TRBV19 with TRBJ1-2, with TRBD1 as a possible D gene (5 bases). V lost 6 bases and J lost 6, with 12 bases in between. CDR1 is FNHDT, CDR2 SITEND, per germline (reference sequence). This CDR3 has 12 amino acids. The CDR3 is CASTRGVPDYTF. The covered CDR3 bases are TGTGCCAGCACCCGAGGGGTTCCCGACTACACC.

Worth noting for this clone: The listed genes are named as in mouse. The sequence runs out 1 residue before the end of the CDR3; the remainder is reconstructed from the germline J gene. The rearrangement links TRBV12-1 to TRBJ2-1, with D perhaps TRBD1 (5 bases). Germline CDR1 and CDR2: SGHSN and HYEKVE. This CDR3 has 13 residues. The ends were cut back, 2 bases at V and 2 bases at J, with 6 bases in the middle. Incomplete CDR3 DNA: TGTGCCAGCTCTCAGACAGACTATGCTGAGCAGTTC. Residues: CASSQTDYAEQF. The complete CDR3 protein is CASSQTDYAEQFF.

This clone is termed large. Genes here carry mouse names. Read coverage stops 1 residue before the CDR3 terminus; the germline J gene supplies the remainder. V usage is TRBV26 and J usage is TRBJ1-5; a possible D gene is TRBD1 (5 bases). The CDR3 is 14 residues long. Germline V gives CDR1 KGHPV, CDR2 FQNQEV (reference sequence). V lost 4 bases to trimming and J lost 3 bases, with 10 bases between them. CDR3 DNA (partial): TGTGCCAGCAGTCGGCCAGGGTTCAACCAGGCTCCGCTT. Its protein is CASSRPGFNQAPL. The whole CDR3 region reads CASSRPGFNQAPLF.

On this clone itself: Germline and genes here are mouse. The read terminates 1 residue before the CDR3 end, so the remaining end is supplied by the germline J gene. The chain is built from TRBV26 and TRBJ1-6, with D perhaps TRBD1 (5 bases). TRBJ1-6 is reported as an ORF; its role is uncertain. The CDR3 is 15 amino acids. The germline gives CDR1 KGHPV, CDR2 FQNQEV (reference sequence). Trimming stripped 4 bases from V and 1 base from J, with 8 bases between. The CDR3 sequence is CASSQGRSYNSPLYF. The CDR3 DNA, read in part, is TGTGCCAGCAGTCAGGGGCGATCCTATAATTCGCCCCTCTAC.

With respect to this clone: Here the gene names and germline are mouse. The read ends 1 residue early relative to the CDR3; the germline J gene fills the gap. The chain has TRBV26 and TRBJ1-4; 7 positions agree with TRBD1. Germline CDR1 KGHPV, CDR2 FQNQEV (reference sequence). V lost 6 bases to trimming and J lost 3 bases; unmatched junction nucleotides: 1. The CDR3 spans 13 residues. CDR3 DNA, as far as it was read: TGTGCCAGCAGCCAGGGGGCCAACGAAAGATTATTT. Protein product: CASSQGANERLF. The entire CDR3 protein reads CASSQGANERLFF.

This clone has just a few counts. Mouse gene names and germline throughout. Sequencing ends 1 residue short of the CDR3 end; the germline J gene provides the rest. The genes are TRBV3 and TRBJ1-4, with D uncertain. The CDR3 has 15 residues. CDR1 and CDR2 from the germline V gene are SNHLY and FYNGKV (reference sequence). V dropped 5 bases and J dropped 0 bases, with 10 bases sitting between them. The CDR3 DNA, read in part, is TGTGCCAGCAGCCCCCCGCCAGTTTCCAACGAAAGATTATTT. Encoded protein: CASSPPPVSNERLF. The full CDR3 reads CASSPPPVSNERLFF.

Note on this clone: Genes here carry mouse names. The CDR3 end falls 1 residue outside the read, so it is completed with the germline J gene. J is TRBJ2-1 and V is TRBV24; D not resolved. CDR1 and CDR2 from the germline V gene are KGHTA and FRNEEI. Trimming pared 10 bases from V and 2 bases from J, leaving 9 bases between. This CDR3 spans 12 amino acids. Here the CDR3 reads CAKTVYYAEQFF. Partial CDR3 DNA: TGTGCCAAGACGGTATACTATGCTGAGCAGTTC.

A remark on this clone: Genes here carry mouse names. Read sequence stops 1 residue before the CDR3 end, and the germline J gene provides the missing end. This chain joins TRBV5 and TRBJ2-7, with 8 bases aligning to TRBD2. Unmatched junction bases numbered 1, after V lost 4 bases and J lost 5 bases. Germline V gene data show CDR1 as LGHNA and CDR2 as YNLKQL (reference sequence). This CDR3 is built from 12 residues. CDR3 residues: CASSPDWDEQYF. Incomplete CDR3 DNA: TGTGCCAGCAGCCCGGACTGGGATGAACAGTAC.

This clone was detected a few times. Gene labels here are mouse ones. The read is 1 residue too short to cover the CDR3 end, so that end is filled in from the germline J gene. The V call is TRBV26, the J call TRBJ2-3; tentatively, D is TRBD1 (5 bases). Germline V gene sequence: CDR1 KGHPV, CDR2 FQNQEV (reference sequence). V was clipped by 2 bases and J by 6 bases, with 6 bases between them. This CDR3 spans 12 amino acids. The sequenced CDR3 bases are TGTGCCAGCAGTCTGGAGGGGGAAACGCTGTAT. Amino acids: CASSLEGETLY. Given in full, the CDR3 is CASSLEGETLYF.

This clone was seen a few times. Gene names and germline match the mouse. The read terminates 1 residue ahead of where the CDR3 ends, so the germline J gene completes it. V and J are TRBV14 and TRBJ2-4; D remains unclear. The CDR3 contains 12 residues. V dropped 4 bases and J dropped 7 bases, with 10 bases sitting between them. Germline V gene data show CDR1 as SGHDT and CDR2 as FRDEAV. The sequenced part of the CDR3 DNA is TGTGCCAGCAGTCCCCGCACGGACACCTTGTAC. Its protein is CASSPRTDTLY. In full, the CDR3 reads CASSPRTDTLYF.

In this sample, this clone is large. The listed genes are named as in mouse. The read is 1 residue too short to cover the CDR3 end, so that end is filled in from the germline J gene. This chain connects TRBV13-3 to TRBJ2-7; 12 bases fit TRBD1. The CDR3 runs to 13 residues. Per the germline V gene, CDR1 is NNHDY and CDR2 is SYVADS. The V segment lost 3 bases and the J segment 7 bases; nucleotides outside the gene matches: 2. CDR3 region: CASSGDRGREQYF. The DNA read from the CDR3 is TGTGCCAGCAGTGGGGACAGGGGGCGAGAACAGTAC.

In regard to this clone: Here the gene names and germline are mouse. The read falls 1 residue short of the CDR3 end, and the missing part is taken from the germline J gene. The genes are TRBV16 and TRBJ2-5; 10 bases line up with TRBD2. In germline, CDR1 is SGHSA, CDR2 FRNQAP. The CDR3 has 13 amino acids. With V trimmed by 4 bases and J by 6 bases, 1 base remained unmatched. Incomplete CDR3 DNA: TGTGCAAGCAGCTCTGGGGGGGCCGACACCCAGTAC. As protein: CASSSGGADTQY. The entire CDR3 reads CASSSGGADTQYF.

In the case of this clone: Gene labels here are mouse ones. The CDR3 end falls 1 residue outside the read, so it is completed with the germline J gene. This rearrangement joins TRBV26 to TRBJ1-1, with TRBD1 as a possible D gene (6 bases). V lost 2 bases to trimming and J lost 0 bases, with 10 bases between them. This CDR3 has 15 residues. The germline V gene encodes CDR1 KGHPV and CDR2 FQNQEV (reference sequence). CDR3 residues: CASSLKGGANTEVFF. The part of the CDR3 DNA that was read is TGTGCCAGCAGTCTGAAAGGGGGTGCAAACACAGAAGTCTTC. Supplemented by reference TRBV26 and TRBJ1-1, the full variable domain reads NSKVIQTPRYLVKGQGQKAKMRCIPEKGHPVVFWYQQNKNNEFKFLINFQNQEVLQQIDMTEKRFSAECPSNSPCSLEIQSSEAGDSALYLCASSLKGGANTEVFFGKGTRLTVV.

With regard to this clone: Any gene name here is a mouse gene name. The CDR3 extends 1 residue past the end of the read, so its final part is completed from the germline J gene. This chain links TRBV13-1 with TRBJ1-2, with 9 bases fitting TRBD1. CDR3 length: 14 residues. The germline gives CDR1 NSHNY, CDR2 SYGAGN. V gave up 3 bases and J gave up 3 bases; unmatched junction bases: 3. The CDR3 spells CASSGRTGDSDYTF. The part of the CDR3 DNA that was read is TGTGCCAGCAGTGGCCGGACAGGGGACTCCGACTACACC.

This clone was observed a handful of times. Genes here carry mouse names. Read sequence stops 1 residue before the CDR3 end, and the germline J gene provides the missing end. The chain employs TRBV12-1 and TRBJ1-2; the D gene is possibly TRBD1 (5 bases). This CDR3 has 14 amino acids. Trimming cost V 0 bases and J 5 bases, with 12 bases left between them. The germline gives CDR1 SGHSN, CDR2 HYEKVE. Incomplete CDR3 DNA: TGTGCCAGCTCTCTCGGGCAGGGTGGGTCCGACTACACC. Protein product: CASSLGQGGSDYT. The entire CDR3 protein reads CASSLGQGGSDYTF.

On this clone itself: Gene names refer to mouse genes. The read terminates 1 residue ahead of where the CDR3 ends, so the germline J gene completes it. The chain couples TRBV5 to TRBJ1-3; unclear D gene. The CDR3 is made up of 14 amino acids. V shed 1 base and J shed 0 bases, with 4 bases lying between them. Germline-derived CDR1 and CDR2 are LGHNA and YNLKQL (reference sequence). CDR3 protein: CASSQADSGNTLYF. Partial CDR3 DNA: TGTGCCAGCAGCCAAGCAGATTCTGGAAATACGCTCTAT.

This clone has only a few counts. The genes are named according to mouse. CDR3 DNA, as far as it was read: TGTGCCAGCGGTGATGCCGGGCTGAACACAGAAGTCTTC. Protein product: CASGDAGLNTEVF. The whole CDR3 protein reads CASGDAGLNTEVFF. The chain carries TRBV13-2 and TRBJ1-1, with unresolved D. Read data end 1 residue before the CDR3 end; the end is taken from the germline J gene. Germline V gene sequence: CDR1 NNHNN, CDR2 SYGAGS (reference sequence). The CDR3 spans 14 residues. The V end lost 0 bases, the J end lost 1 base, and 7 bases lay between the germline ends.

With regard to this clone: The genes are named according to mouse. The missing CDR3 end, 1 residue past where the read stops, is filled in from the germline J gene. The chain joins TRBV26 to TRBJ2-7; D unresolved. Between the trimmed V and J ends, which lost 2 bases and 4 bases, there was a span of 6 bases. Germline V gene sequence: CDR1 KGHPV, CDR2 FQNQEV (reference sequence). The CDR3 covers 12 residues. CDR3 DNA (partial): TGTGCCAGCAGTCTGACAGAATATGAACAGTAC. This codes for CASSLTEYEQY. The CDR3 reads in full as CASSLTEYEQYF.